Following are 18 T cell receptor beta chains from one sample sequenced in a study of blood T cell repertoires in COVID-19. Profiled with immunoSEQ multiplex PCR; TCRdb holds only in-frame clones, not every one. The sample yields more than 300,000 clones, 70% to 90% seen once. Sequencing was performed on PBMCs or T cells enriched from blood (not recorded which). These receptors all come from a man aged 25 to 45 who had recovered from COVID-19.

The CDR3 nucleotides read TGCGCCAGCAGCCAAGATCAGGGCAGCTCTGGAAACACCATATATTTT. Encoded protein: CASSQDQGSSGNTIYF. The V call is TRBV4-1, the J call TRBJ1-3, with a weak D call TRBD1 (5 bases). Germline CDR1 and CDR2: MGHRA and YSYEKL. V lost 0 bases and J 0 bases, leaving 9 bases between the germline ends. The CDR3 contains 16 residues.

CDR3 bases: TGTGCCAGCAGTCAAAGGGGACTAGCGGGGGGGATCGAGACCCAGTACTTC. Residues: CASSQRGLAGGIETQYF. V is TRBV7-9 and J is TRBJ2-5; 16 positions agree with TRBD2. The CDR3 sequence is 17 residues long. Per germline, CDR1 SEHNR and CDR2 FQNEAQ (reference sequence). V dropped 6 bases and J dropped 5; count of bases not matched to a gene: 9.

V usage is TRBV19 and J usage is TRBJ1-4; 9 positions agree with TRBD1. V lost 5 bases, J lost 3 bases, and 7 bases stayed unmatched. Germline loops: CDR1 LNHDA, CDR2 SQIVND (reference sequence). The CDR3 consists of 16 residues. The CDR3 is CASSLQGAQANEKLFF. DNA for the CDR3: TGTGCCAGTAGTTTACAGGGGGCGCAGGCTAATGAAAAACTGTTTTTT. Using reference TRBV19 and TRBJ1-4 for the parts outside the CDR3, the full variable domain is DGGITQSPKYLFRKEGQNVTLSCEQNLNHDAMYWYRQDPGQGLRLIYYSQIVNDFQKGDIAEGYSVSREKKESFPLTVTSAQKNPTAFYLCASSLQGAQANEKLFFGSGTQLSVL.

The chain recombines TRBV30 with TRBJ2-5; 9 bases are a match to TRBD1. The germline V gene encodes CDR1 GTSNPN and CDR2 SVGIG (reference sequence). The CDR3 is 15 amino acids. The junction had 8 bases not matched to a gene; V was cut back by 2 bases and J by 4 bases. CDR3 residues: CAWSMGQGNTETQYF. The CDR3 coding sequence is TGTGCCTGGAGTATGGGACAGGGAAACACAGAGACCCAGTACTTC.

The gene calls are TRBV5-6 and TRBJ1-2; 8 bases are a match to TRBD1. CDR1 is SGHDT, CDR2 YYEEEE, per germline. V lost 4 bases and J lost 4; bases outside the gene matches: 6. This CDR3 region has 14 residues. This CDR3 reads CASSPDRASYGYTF. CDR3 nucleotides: TGTGCCAGCAGCCCGGACAGGGCGAGCTATGGCTACACCTTC. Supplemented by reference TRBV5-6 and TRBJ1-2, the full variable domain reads DAGVTQSPTHLIKTRGQQVTLRCSPKSGHDTVSWYQQALGQGPQFIFQYYEEEERQRGNFPDRFSGHQFPNYSSELNVNALLLGDSALYLCASSPDRASYGYTFGSGTRLTVV.

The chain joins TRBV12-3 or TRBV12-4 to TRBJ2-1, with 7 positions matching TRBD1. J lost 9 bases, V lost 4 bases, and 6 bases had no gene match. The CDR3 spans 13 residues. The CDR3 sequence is CASSSTGHAEQFF. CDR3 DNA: TGTGCCAGCAGTTCGACAGGGCACGCTGAGCAGTTCTTC.

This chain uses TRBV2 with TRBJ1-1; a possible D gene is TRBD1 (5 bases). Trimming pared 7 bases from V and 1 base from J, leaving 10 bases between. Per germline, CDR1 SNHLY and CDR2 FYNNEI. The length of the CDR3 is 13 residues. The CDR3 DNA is TGTGCCAGCATGAGCCAGGGGAACACTGAAGCTTTCTTT. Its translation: CASMSQGNTEAFF.

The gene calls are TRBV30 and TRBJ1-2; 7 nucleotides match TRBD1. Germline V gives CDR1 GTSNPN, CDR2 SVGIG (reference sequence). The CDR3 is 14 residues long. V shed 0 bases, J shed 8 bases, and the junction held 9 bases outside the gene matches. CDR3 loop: CAWSVGQVSSGYTF. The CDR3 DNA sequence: TGTGCCTGGAGTGTAGGACAGGTGTCTTCGGGCTACACCTTC. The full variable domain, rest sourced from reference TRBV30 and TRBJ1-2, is SQTIHQWPATLVQPVGSPLSLECTVEGTSNPNLYWYRQAAGRGLQLLFYSVGIGQISSEVPQNLSASRPQDRQFILSSKKLLLSDSGFYLCAWSVGQVSSGYTFGSGTRLTVV.

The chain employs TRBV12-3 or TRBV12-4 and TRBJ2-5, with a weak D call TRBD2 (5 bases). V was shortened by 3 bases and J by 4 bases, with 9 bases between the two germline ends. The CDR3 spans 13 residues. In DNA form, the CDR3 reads TGTGCCAGCAGTTTCGAGGGTCCAGAGACCCAGTACTTC. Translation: CASSFEGPETQYF.

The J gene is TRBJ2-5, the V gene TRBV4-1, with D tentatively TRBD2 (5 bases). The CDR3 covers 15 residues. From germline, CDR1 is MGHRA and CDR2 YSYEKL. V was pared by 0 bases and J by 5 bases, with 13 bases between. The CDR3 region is CASSQESGNLETQYF. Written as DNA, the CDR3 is TGCGCCAGCAGCCAAGAAAGCGGAAACCTTGAGACCCAGTACTTC.

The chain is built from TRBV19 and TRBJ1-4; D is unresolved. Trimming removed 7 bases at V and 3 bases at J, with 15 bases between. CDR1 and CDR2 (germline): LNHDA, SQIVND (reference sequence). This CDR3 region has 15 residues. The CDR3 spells CASTLLGSSNEKLFF. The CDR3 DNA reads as TGTGCCAGTACCCTCCTTGGTAGCTCTAATGAAAAACTGTTTTTT. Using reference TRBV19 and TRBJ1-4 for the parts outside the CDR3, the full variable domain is DGGITQSPKYLFRKEGQNVTLSCEQNLNHDAMYWYRQDPGQGLRLIYYSQIVNDFQKGDIAEGYSVSREKKESFPLTVTSAQKNPTAFYLCASTLLGSSNEKLFFGSGTQLSVL.

The CDR3 is CASSSLGRPDTQYF. CDR3 bases: TGTGCCAGCAGTTCCCTGGGCAGGCCAGATACGCAGTATTTT. The gene calls are TRBV27 and TRBJ2-3; D is unclear. V lost 4 bases and J 4 bases, leaving 12 bases between the germline ends. Germline loops: CDR1 MNHEY, CDR2 SMNVEV (reference sequence). This CDR3 spans 14 amino acids.

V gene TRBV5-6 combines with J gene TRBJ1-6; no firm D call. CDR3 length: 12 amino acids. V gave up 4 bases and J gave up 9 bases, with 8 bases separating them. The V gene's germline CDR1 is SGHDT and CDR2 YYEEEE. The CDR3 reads CASSPGPSPLHF. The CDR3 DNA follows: TGTGCCAGCAGCCCTGGCCCTTCACCCCTCCACTTT.

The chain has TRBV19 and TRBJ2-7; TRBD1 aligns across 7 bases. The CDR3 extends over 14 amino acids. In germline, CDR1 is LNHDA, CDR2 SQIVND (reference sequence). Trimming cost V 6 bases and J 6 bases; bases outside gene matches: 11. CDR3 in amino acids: CASSGSGQSLEQYF. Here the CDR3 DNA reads TGTGCCAGTAGCGGATCGGGACAGAGCCTCGAGCAGTACTTC.

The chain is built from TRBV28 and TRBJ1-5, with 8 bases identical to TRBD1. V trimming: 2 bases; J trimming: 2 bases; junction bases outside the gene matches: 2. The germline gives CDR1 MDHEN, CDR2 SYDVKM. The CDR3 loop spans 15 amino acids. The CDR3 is CASSLQGARNQPQHF. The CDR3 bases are TGTGCCAGCAGTTTACAGGGGGCGCGCAATCAGCCCCAGCATTTT.

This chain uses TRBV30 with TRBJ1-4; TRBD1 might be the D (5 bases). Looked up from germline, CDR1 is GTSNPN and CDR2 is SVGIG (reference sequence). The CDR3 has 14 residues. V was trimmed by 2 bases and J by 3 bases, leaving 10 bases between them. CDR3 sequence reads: CAWSSGYANEKLFF. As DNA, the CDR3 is TGTGCCTGGAGTTCAGGGTATGCTAATGAAAAACTGTTTTTT.

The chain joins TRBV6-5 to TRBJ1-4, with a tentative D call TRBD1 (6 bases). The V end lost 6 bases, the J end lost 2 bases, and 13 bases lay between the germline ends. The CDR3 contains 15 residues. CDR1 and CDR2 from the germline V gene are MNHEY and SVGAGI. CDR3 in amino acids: CASRGGAATNEKLFF. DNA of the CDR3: TGTGCCAGCAGGGGGGGGGCGGCCACTAATGAAAAACTGTTTTTT.

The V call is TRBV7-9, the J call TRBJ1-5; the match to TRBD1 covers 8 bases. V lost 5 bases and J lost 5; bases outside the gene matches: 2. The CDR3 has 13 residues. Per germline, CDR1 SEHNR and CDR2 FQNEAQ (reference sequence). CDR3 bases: TGTGCCAGCAGCGAACAGGGGGATCAGCCCCAGCATTTT. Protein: CASSEQGDQPQHF. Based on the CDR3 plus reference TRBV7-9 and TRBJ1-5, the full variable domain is DTGVSQNPRHKITKRGQNVTFRCDPISEHNRLYWYRQTLGQGPEFLTYFQNEAQLEKSRLLSDRFSAERPKGSFSTLEIQRTEQGDSAMYLCASSEQGDQPQHFGDGTRLSIL.